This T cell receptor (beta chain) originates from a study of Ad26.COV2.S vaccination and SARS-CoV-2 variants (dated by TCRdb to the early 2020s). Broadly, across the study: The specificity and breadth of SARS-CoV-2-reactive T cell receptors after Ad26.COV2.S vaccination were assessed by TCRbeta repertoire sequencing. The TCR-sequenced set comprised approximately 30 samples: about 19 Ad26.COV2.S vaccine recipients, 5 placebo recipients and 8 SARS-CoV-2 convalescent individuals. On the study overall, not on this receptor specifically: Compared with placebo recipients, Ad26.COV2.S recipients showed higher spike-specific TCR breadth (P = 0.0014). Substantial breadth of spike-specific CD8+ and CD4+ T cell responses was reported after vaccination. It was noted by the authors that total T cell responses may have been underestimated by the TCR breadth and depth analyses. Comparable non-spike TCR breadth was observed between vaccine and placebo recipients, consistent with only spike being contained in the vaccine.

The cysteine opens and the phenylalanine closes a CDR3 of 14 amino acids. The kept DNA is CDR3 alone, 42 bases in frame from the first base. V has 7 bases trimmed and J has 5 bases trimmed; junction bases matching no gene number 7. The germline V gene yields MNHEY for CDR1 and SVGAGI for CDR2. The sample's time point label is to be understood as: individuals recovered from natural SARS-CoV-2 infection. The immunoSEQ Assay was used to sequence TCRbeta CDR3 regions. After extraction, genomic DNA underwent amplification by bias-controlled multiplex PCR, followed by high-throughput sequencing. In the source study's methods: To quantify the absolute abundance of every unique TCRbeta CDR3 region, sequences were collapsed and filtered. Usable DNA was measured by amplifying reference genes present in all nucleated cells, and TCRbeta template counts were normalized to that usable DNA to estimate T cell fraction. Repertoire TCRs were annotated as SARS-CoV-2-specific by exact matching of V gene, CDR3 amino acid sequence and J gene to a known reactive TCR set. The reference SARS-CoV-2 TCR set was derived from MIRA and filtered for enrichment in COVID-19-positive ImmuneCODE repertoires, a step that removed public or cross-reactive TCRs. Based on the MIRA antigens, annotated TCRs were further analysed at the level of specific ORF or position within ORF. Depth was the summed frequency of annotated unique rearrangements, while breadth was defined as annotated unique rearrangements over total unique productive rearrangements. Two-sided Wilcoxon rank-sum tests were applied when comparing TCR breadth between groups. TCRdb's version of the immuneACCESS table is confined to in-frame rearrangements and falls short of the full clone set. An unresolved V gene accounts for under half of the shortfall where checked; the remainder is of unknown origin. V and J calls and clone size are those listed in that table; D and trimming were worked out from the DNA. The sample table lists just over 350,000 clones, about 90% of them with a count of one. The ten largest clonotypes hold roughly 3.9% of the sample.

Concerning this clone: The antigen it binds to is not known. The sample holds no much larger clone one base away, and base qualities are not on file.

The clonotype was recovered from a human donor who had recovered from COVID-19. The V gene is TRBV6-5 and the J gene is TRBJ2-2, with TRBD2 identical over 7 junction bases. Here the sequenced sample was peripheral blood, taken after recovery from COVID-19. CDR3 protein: CASTRDYKTGELFF. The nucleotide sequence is TGTGCCAGCACCCGGGACTACAAGACCGGGGAGCTGTTTTTT.